This T cell receptor (beta chain) was documented in a study of shared clonotypes between healthy human individuals (dated by TCRdb to 2018 to 2020). Study-wide context: The cohort included three men and a couple of women between 18 and 49 years of age. For each donor, CD4 naive and CD4 memory were each given three plates, CD8 naive was given two plates, and CD8 memory was given one plate. Blood TCR repertoires of several healthy adults were deeply sequenced to estimate repertoire size and the extent of clonotype sharing between individuals. Libraries were prepared and TCR repertoires were sequenced by different laboratories using diverse techniques, in order to increase sequencing depth and limit assay-specific biases. Each donor's leukapheresis produced roughly between roughly 0.94 and 9.5 billion PBMCs.

What the work shows at the level of the full study, not this receptor alone: Across a few donors, approximately 5% of naive CD4, roughly 3.5% of naive CD8, 2.3% of memory CD4, and approximately 0.42% of memory CD8 clonotypes were shared. Sampling was restricted to blood, and TCR repertoires in tissue are likely to differ from TCR repertoires in blood. Even with the large sequencing depth, rarefaction of the sorted-subset datasets indicated that sequencing was incomplete. Pairwise subsampling indicated that sequencing depth was expected to affect the degree of clonotype sharing among donors. Larger estimated clonotype richness was generally found for naive subsets than for memory subsets. The small number of donors limited the genetic and exposure-history diversity represented. Clonotypes shared by all four sorted-subset donors showed higher generation probabilities than non-shared clonotypes.

CD8 naive samples were CD45RO-negative cells positively selected for CCR7, giving a CD45RA+CCR7+ population that excluded TemRA cells. The donors were healthy, HIV-negative adults who had no recently reported acute infections or vaccinations. Only Caucasian adults living in Nashville, Tennessee, USA were represented among the donors. After blood collection by leukapheresis, PBMCs were isolated using Ficoll-Histopaque density gradient centrifugation and then cryopreserved in the vapor phase of liquid nitrogen. Analytical flow cytometry was used to check the purity and quantity of each magnetically sorted T cell population. Each sorted fraction had its genomic DNA isolated and then quantified by UV absorbance on a Nanodrop 2000c. Using the deep immunoSEQ assay, TCR CDR3 regions were amplified from genomic DNA by multiplex PCR. Extracted genomic DNA from each cell subset was distributed evenly across all wells of several immunoSEQ 96-well plates, and each plate was treated as a replicate. Each replicate PCR for sorted subsets received around 210 ng genomic DNA, equal to 28,000 or so T cell genomes. Purified libraries were measured with a Qubit 3.0 fluorometer, size-checked on a Bioanalyzer 2100, and measured again with the KAPA Library Quantification kit. Every immunoSEQ 96-well plate was sequenced on a separate single-read 150-cycle Illumina NextSeq 550 flow cell. The study's processing was this. Because the immunoSEQ output held only junctional sequences and lacked quality scores, the filtering could not match the filtering applied to full-length reads. Sequences were annotated with PyIR, a Python wrapper for IgBLAST v1.9, and V/J genes and CDR3 were assigned using IMGT germline references. Reads were removed for weak V/J assignments (E-value above 1e-6), missing CDR3, stop codons, out-of-frame junctions, or ambiguous translated residues. A V3J clonotype was defined by an identical inferred V gene, J gene, and CDR3 amino acid sequence. To compute the percentage overlap between repertoires, the number of shared unique clonotypes was divided by the size of the smaller repertoire. Three approaches were used to assess repertoire richness: RTK rarefaction, the Chao1 estimator, and Recon v2.1 estimates of unobserved clonotypes. OLGA was used to compute generation probabilities for all TCRbeta clonotypes that the gDNA method yielded from a handful of donors. The table was pulled from immuneACCESS by TCRdb, which kept in-frame rearrangements only. Such tables lose some clones; where checked, under half of the loss comes from unresolved V genes, and the rest has no known cause. V, J and clone size were drawn from that table, and D and trimming were deduced from the DNA. The sample table lists roughly 770,000 clones, 96% of them with a count of one. The top ten clones comprise about 0.21% of the sample.

This clone came up once. Its antigen is unknown. Base qualities were left out, and no much larger clone turns up one base away. From cysteine to phenylalanine, the CDR3 is 13 amino acids long. The only DNA kept is the CDR3, 39 bases in frame from the first base. CDR1 is given as SQVTM and CDR2 as ANQGSEA, both from the germline V gene. V is pruned by 4 bases and J by 2 bases, leaving 5 bases of the junction without a gene match. The receptor was isolated from a man aged 25 to 40 in good health. The sequence links TRBV29-1 to TRBJ2-7; 7 nucleotides in the junction match TRBD1. The sequencing sample was made of naive CD8+ T cells sorted from blood. The meaning of the sample's cell subset or site label: CD45RA+CCR7+. CDR3 reads: CSVVPGTAYEQYF. The DNA sequence is given as TGCAGCGTTGTCCCCGGGACAGCCTACGAGCAGTACTTC.